These 30 T cell receptor beta chains originate from one sample sequenced in a study of identical twins. MiXCR was run by TCRdb on the 5' RACE reads, yielding one entry per CDR3 protein. The sample lists 200,000 to 250,000 distinct CDR3 sequences, about an eighth occurring once. The source material was memory (CD45RO+) T cells sorted from blood. All receptors derive from a woman under 30 in good health.

This clonotype was observed a handful of times. The V gene is TRBV12-3 or TRBV12-4, the J gene TRBJ1-1; TRBD1 agrees at 9 bases. The CDR3 covers 16 residues. The junction had 14 bases not matched to a gene; V was cut back by 6 bases and J by 6 bases. The CDR3 region has the DNA TGTGCCAGCAGGCCCGGGACAGGGTCCGCATCTGCTGAAGCTTTCTTT. Its protein product is CASRPGTGSASAEAFF.

The CDR3 DNA follows: TGTGCCAGCAGCTCCCGACAGATAAACACTGAAGCTTTCTTT. Protein: CASSSRQINTEAFF. The genes are TRBV7-9 and TRBJ1-1; D possibly corresponds to TRBD1 (5 bases). The V and J ends lost 4 bases and 2 bases respectively, with 11 bases between them. Germline V gene lookup returns CDR1 SEHNR and CDR2 FQNEAQ (reference sequence). The CDR3 runs 14 residues.

This clonotype was seen a handful of times. This chain connects TRBV10-2 to TRBJ1-2; D is ambiguous. This CDR3 region has 13 residues. The ends were cut back, 2 bases at V and 7 bases at J, with 11 bases in the middle. The germline CDR1 and CDR2 sequences are WSHSY and SAAADI. CDR3 loop: CASSETPWAGYTF. In nucleotides, the CDR3 is TGCGCCAGCAGTGAGACGCCTTGGGCTGGCTACACCTTC.

The gene calls are TRBV4-2 and TRBJ1-1, with D possibly TRBD1 on 6 matching bases. CDR1 and CDR2 from the germline V gene are LGHNA and YNFKEQ. CDR3 length: 14 residues. Trimming shortened V by 8 bases and J by 2 bases, and 15 bases separated the two germline ends. The CDR3 spells CASRLRGDNTEAFF. DNA of the CDR3: TGTGCCAGCCGCTTGAGGGGGGACAACACTGAAGCTTTCTTT.

By frequency in the sample, this clonotype is medium-sized (0.01 to 0.1%). The chain couples TRBV20-1 to TRBJ2-5; TRBD2 aligns across 8 bases. The CDR3 covers 14 residues. The V gene's germline CDR1 is DFQATT and CDR2 SNEGSKA (reference sequence). The V gene end was trimmed by 1 base and the J gene end by 3 bases; junction bases not matched to a gene: 4. The CDR3 DNA reads TGCAGTGCTAGAGTTACGGGAGGGAAAGAGACCCAGTACTTC. Its protein is CSARVTGGKETQYF.

The V gene is TRBV10-2, the J gene TRBJ1-6, with TRBD1 as a possible D gene (6 bases). V was cut by 7 bases and J by 8 bases, with 9 bases left in between. Per germline, CDR1 WSHSY and CDR2 SAAADI. This CDR3 spans 12 amino acids. CDR3 coding DNA: TGCGCCAGCACTAGGGGGGATTCACCCCTCCACTTT. This gives the protein CASTRGDSPLHF.

The V and J genes are TRBV20-1 and TRBJ2-5; D possibly corresponds to TRBD2 (6 bases). Trimming left V 8 bases short and J 4 bases short, with 17 bases between. There are 13 residues in the CDR3. Germline V gene data show CDR1 as DFQATT and CDR2 as SNEGSKA (reference sequence). The chain's CDR3 is CSSVLAPIETQYF. The CDR3 nucleotides are TGCAGTTCTGTACTAGCCCCGATAGAGACCCAGTACTTC.

The rearrangement joins TRBV20-1 to TRBJ2-7, with a weak D call TRBD2 (5 bases). Germline loops: CDR1 DFQATT, CDR2 SNEGSKA (reference sequence). The V gene lost 3 bases and the J gene lost 4 bases, with 10 bases spanning the gap. This CDR3 comprises 12 residues. Here the CDR3 reads CSASSRTYEQYF. CDR3 bases: TGCAGTGCTAGTTCCAGGACTTACGAGCAGTACTTC.

This clonotype was detected only a few times. The chain carries TRBV12-3 or TRBV12-4 and TRBJ1-2; D uncertain. The CDR3 runs to 13 residues. With 0 bases removed from V and 10 bases from J, the gap between germline ends came to 12 bases. The CDR3 protein is CASSLAWARIYTF. CDR3 nucleotides: TGTGCCAGCAGTTTAGCGTGGGCCAGGATCTACACCTTC.

The chain links TRBV27 to TRBJ2-3; unclear D gene. V was shortened by 11 bases and J by 2 bases, with 11 bases between the two germline ends. CDR3 length equals 12 residues. From germline, CDR1 is MNHEY and CDR2 SMNVEV (reference sequence). The CDR3 DNA sequence: TGTGCCGTAGGACGCCTCACAGATACGCAGTATTTT. It specifies CAVGRLTDTQYF.

A few counts support this clonotype. The rearrangement links TRBV9 to TRBJ2-7; unclear D gene. The V gene lost 3 bases and the J gene lost 3 bases, with 16 bases spanning the gap. Germline CDR1 and CDR2: SGDLS and YYNGEE. CDR3 size: 15 residues. CDR3 in amino acids: CASSAGLQNDYEQYF. DNA of the CDR3: TGTGCCAGCAGCGCAGGTCTCCAAAATGACTACGAGCAGTACTTC.

This clonotype came up many times. This chain uses TRBV20-1 with TRBJ2-3; 9 positions match TRBD2. The CDR3 is 17 residues long. CDR1 DFQATT and CDR2 SNEGSKA come from the germline V gene (reference sequence). The CDR3 spells CSALSRGGLISTDTQYF. In DNA form, the CDR3 reads TGCAGCGCACTTTCGCGGGGGGGCCTTATTAGCACAGATACGCAGTATTTT.

This clonotype has just a few counts. The rearrangement joins TRBV18 to TRBJ2-7, with D possibly being TRBD2 (5 bases). Germline lookup yields CDR1 KGHSH and CDR2 LQKENI. The V and J ends lost 3 bases and 5 bases respectively, with 14 bases between them. The CDR3 runs 14 residues. CDR3 nucleotide sequence: TGTGCCAGCTCACCGGCGGGTCAATTCCACGAGCAGTACTTC. Protein product: CASSPAGQFHEQYF.

About this clonotype: Its ends do not fully match the called genes, so a read error is possible. The rearrangement links TRBV10-3 to TRBJ1-2; D is perhaps TRBD1 (6 bases). Germline V gene lookup returns CDR1 ENHRY and CDR2 SYGVKD. The CDR3 covers 11 residues. The CDR3 DNA sequence: TGTGCCATCAATGAGGGGGGCGGCTACACCTTC. It yields the protein CAINEGGGYTF.

This clonotype was seen only a few times. The V call is TRBV12-3 or TRBV12-4, the J call TRBJ2-5, with 9 nucleotides matching TRBD2. The CDR3 length is 14 residues. Trimming took 7 bases from V and 5 from J; bases not matched to a gene: 8. CDR3 protein: CASTLAGAGETQYF. CDR3 nucleotide sequence: TGTGCCAGCACCTTAGCGGGAGCAGGGGAGACCCAGTACTTC.

This clonotype was observed a handful of times. The chain recombines TRBV20-1 with TRBJ2-1; D remains unclear. This CDR3 region has 12 residues. V shed 5 bases and J shed 7 bases, with 12 bases lying between them. The V gene's germline CDR1 is DFQATT and CDR2 SNEGSKA (reference sequence). CDR3 sequence reads: CSAPVGWNEQFF. The CDR3 coding sequence is TGCAGTGCTCCCGTGGGGTGGAATGAGCAGTTCTTC.

Only a few counts were recorded for this clonotype. The chain has TRBV3-1 and TRBJ2-7; D is tentatively TRBD1 or TRBD2 (5 bases each). Between the trimmed V and J ends, which lost 1 base and 3 bases, there was a span of 16 bases. This CDR3 has 16 amino acids. CDR1 and CDR2 (germline): LGHDT, YNNKEL (reference sequence). The CDR3 DNA reads as TGTGCCAGCAGCCAAGTAAGGGGACGCAACTACTACGAGCAGTACTTC. This encodes CASSQVRGRNYYEQYF.

The table lists this clonotype with a few counts. The chain links TRBV10-3 to TRBJ1-2, with 9 bases identical to TRBD1. J lost 3 bases, V lost 6 bases, and 8 bases had no gene match. Germline CDR1 ENHRY, CDR2 SYGVKD. The CDR3 is made up of 15 amino acids. Here the CDR3 reads CAISIAGTGYYGYTF. CDR3 nucleotide sequence: TGTGCCATCAGCATAGCCGGGACAGGGTACTATGGCTACACCTTC.

This sequence joins TRBV6-1 and TRBJ2-7; 8 bases align to TRBD2. The CDR3 extends over 14 amino acids. With 7 bases clipped from V and 1 base from J, the junction kept 6 bases outside the gene matches. The germline gives CDR1 MNHNS, CDR2 SASEGT. The chain's CDR3 is CASTHGGGSYEQYF. The CDR3 DNA reads TGTGCCAGCACCCACGGGGGGGGGTCCTACGAGCAGTACTTC.

This chain connects TRBV19 to TRBJ1-1; tentatively, D is TRBD1 (5 bases). V was cut by 2 bases and J by 5 bases, with 12 bases left in between. The CDR3 spans 14 residues. The germline CDR1 and CDR2 sequences are LNHDA and SQIVND (reference sequence). The CDR3 loop reads CASSIRGETTEAFF. The CDR3 DNA is TGTGCCAGTAGTATAAGAGGGGAGACAACTGAAGCTTTCTTT.

The V gene is TRBV20-1, the J gene TRBJ1-2; 7 bases fit TRBD1. CDR1 is DFQATT, CDR2 SNEGSKA, per germline (reference sequence). The CDR3 runs 15 residues. The CDR3 nucleotides read TGCAGCGCAACTTTACCGGGACAGCCGTTCTATGGCTACACCTTC. This sequence encodes CSATLPGQPFYGYTF.

Only a few counts were recorded for this clonotype. A read error may account for a junction end that differs from germline. The V and J genes are TRBV29-1 and TRBJ2-7, with 8 nucleotides matching TRBD1. The CDR3 totals 13 residues. Germline CDR1 reads SQVTM; CDR2 reads ANQGSEA. CDR3 DNA: TGCAGCGTCGAAGGACAGGGCGGCTACGAGCAGTACTTC. The encoded protein is CSVEGQGGYEQYF.

The J gene is TRBJ1-1, the V gene TRBV5-5; D is unresolved. The CDR3 contains 14 residues. CDR1 and CDR2 from the germline V gene are SGHKS and YYEKEE (reference sequence). The V gene lost 1 base and the J gene lost 1 base, with 8 bases spanning the gap. CDR3 loop: CASSLRHGNTEAFF. Written as DNA, the CDR3 is TGTGCCAGCAGCTTGAGACACGGGAACACTGAAGCTTTCTTT.

The chain couples TRBV15 to TRBJ1-6, with D maybe TRBD1 (6 bases). The V gene's germline CDR1 is LNHNV and CDR2 YYDKDF (reference sequence). V was pared by 8 bases and J by 4 bases, with 18 bases between. There are 16 residues in the CDR3. DNA of the CDR3: TGTGCCACCGCGCCCGGCGGGGGCGTGTATAATTCACCCCTCCACTTT. This gives the protein CATAPGGGVYNSPLHF.

The genes are TRBV2 and TRBJ2-4; D is undetermined. The CDR3 is 15 amino acids. V shed 6 bases and J shed 0 bases, with 12 bases lying between them. Germline V gene lookup returns CDR1 SNHLY and CDR2 FYNNEI. The CDR3 sequence is CASSAYLPAKNIQYF. The CDR3 nucleotides read TGTGCCAGCAGCGCCTATCTCCCAGCCAAAAACATTCAGTACTTC.

This clonotype came up many times. The gene calls are TRBV5-1 and TRBJ2-1; the D is unclear. Germline lookup yields CDR1 SGHRS and CDR2 YFSETQ. The CDR3 sequence is 11 residues long. Trimming took off 4 bases at V and 7 bases at J, with 6 bases between the two ends. CDR3 DNA: TGCGCCAGCAGCCTGTTAAATGAGCAGTTCTTC. Translation gives CASSLLNEQFF.

Here the CDR3 DNA reads TGCGCCAGCAGCTTGGATGGGACCCTAAGCAATCAGCCCCAGCATTTT. Translating gives CASSLDGTLSNQPQHF. V and J are TRBV5-1 and TRBJ1-5, with TRBD1 as a possible D gene (5 bases). Trimming shortened V by 0 bases and J by 1 base, and 11 bases separated the two germline ends. The CDR3 covers 16 residues. CDR1 and CDR2 from the germline V gene are SGHRS and YFSETQ.

This clonotype came up a few times. The CDR3 region is CASSFFITSGRREGVQYF. In DNA form, the CDR3 reads TGTGCCAGCAGCTTTTTTATAACTAGCGGGAGGCGGGAAGGAGTGCAGTACTTC. The rearrangement links TRBV11-2 to TRBJ2-7; 12 positions match TRBD2. V was clipped by 3 bases and J by 9 bases; unmatched bases: 18. CDR1 and CDR2 from the germline V gene are SGHAT and FQNNGV. The length of the CDR3 is 18 residues.

The chain uses TRBV7-8 and TRBJ1-1; D perhaps matches TRBD1 (6 bases). The CDR3 is 14 residues long. V shed 4 bases and J shed 0 bases, with 9 bases lying between them. Germline loops: CDR1 SGHVS, CDR2 FQNEAQ. In DNA form, the CDR3 reads TGTGCCAGCAGCTCAGCAGGGGTGAACACTGAAGCTTTCTTT. This codes for CASSSAGVNTEAFF.

The CDR3 loop reads CASSVGPDVYEQYF. CDR3 bases: TGCGCCAGCAGCGTAGGCCCCGACGTCTACGAGCAGTACTTC. The chain uses TRBV5-1 and TRBJ2-7; D is uncertain. Between the trimmed V and J ends, which lost 4 bases and 3 bases, there was a span of 14 bases. Germline V gene sequence: CDR1 SGHRS, CDR2 YFSETQ. The CDR3 spans 14 residues.